These 20 T cell receptor beta chains share one sample of origin, sequenced in a study of shared clonotypes between healthy human individuals. The method was immunoSEQ multiplex PCR; TCRdb's version includes in-frame clones alone and lacks a portion of them. The sample has roughly 2 million clones; roughly 95% are singletons. Positive CCR7 selection of CD45RO-negative cells yielded the naive CD8 cells, and terminally differentiated effector memory CD45RA+ cells were excluded. The material sequenced was naive CD8+ T cells sorted from blood. The source is a man between 18 and 29 years old in good health.

The rearrangement links TRBV5-6 to TRBJ1-3, with D unclear. V was pared by 1 base and J by 1 base, with 12 bases between. The CDR3 is 16 amino acids. Germline assignment: CDR1 SGHDT and CDR2 YYEEEE. The CDR3 spells CASSLIGLLSGNTIYF. The CDR3 region has the DNA TGTGCCAGCAGCTTGATAGGGTTGTTATCTGGAAACACCATATATTTT.

The chain employs TRBV10-1 and TRBJ2-7; no clear D. Trimming removed 5 bases at V and 5 bases at J, with 13 bases between. The CDR3 has 13 amino acids. CDR1 is WNHNN and CDR2 is SYGVQD in the germline V gene (reference sequence). The CDR3 spells CASSSKGIDEQYF. The CDR3 coding sequence is TGCGCCAGCAGTTCAAAGGGTATCGACGAGCAGTACTTC.

With regard to this clone: A read error may produce the germline difference seen at one junction end. In the same sample, other DNA sequences code for this CDR3. Here the CDR3 reads CASSLGFTDTQYF. In DNA, the CDR3 is TGTGCTAGCAGCTTAGGCTTCACAGATACGCAGTATTTT. The J gene is TRBJ2-3, the V gene TRBV7-7; the D is unclear. The CDR3 spans 13 residues. The V gene's germline CDR1 is SSHAT and CDR2 FNYEAQ (reference sequence).

The V call is TRBV27, the J call TRBJ2-3, with 10 bases aligning to TRBD2. Germline CDR1 MNHEY, CDR2 SMNVEV (reference sequence). This CDR3 is built from 17 residues. The trim removed 5 bases at V and 0 bases at J, leaving 8 bases unmatched. DNA for the CDR3: TGTGCCAGCAGTCGGACTAGCGGAAGTCCTAGCACAGATACGCAGTATTTT. Protein product: CASSRTSGSPSTDTQYF.

The J gene is TRBJ1-5, the V gene TRBV30; tentatively, D is TRBD1 (6 bases). CDR1 GTSNPN and CDR2 SVGIG come from the germline V gene (reference sequence). Trimming removed 5 bases at V and 4 bases at J, with 15 bases between. The CDR3 consists of 14 residues. The CDR3 here is CAWSLGAGNQPQHF. In DNA, the CDR3 is TGTGCCTGGTCATTGGGGGCAGGGAATCAGCCCCAGCATTTT.

The rearrangement joins TRBV11-2 to TRBJ2-3; 8 nucleotides agree with TRBD2. V trimming: 2 bases; J trimming: 4 bases; junction bases outside the gene matches: 14. Germline-derived CDR1 and CDR2 are SGHAT and FQNNGV. The CDR3 runs 18 residues. The CDR3 loop is CASSLRGSESGGPDTQYF. The CDR3 DNA reads as TGTGCCAGCAGCTTAAGGGGCTCAGAAAGCGGGGGCCCAGATACGCAGTATTTT.

A word on this clone: The sample carries other DNA sequences with the same CDR3. The genes are TRBV5-1 and TRBJ2-7; no definite D call. The CDR3 has 12 amino acids. Trimming stripped 1 base from V and 4 bases from J, with 6 bases between. The germline gives CDR1 SGHRS, CDR2 YFSETQ. DNA for the CDR3: TGCGCCAGCAGCTTGATTGGTTACGAGCAGTACTTC. Amino acid sequence: CASSLIGYEQYF.

The count of this clone is one. The chain is built from TRBV5-8 and TRBJ2-5; tentatively, D is TRBD1 (9 bases). Deletions cut 4 bases from V and 4 bases from J, with 20 bases between. CDR1 and CDR2 from the germline V gene are SGHTS and YDEGEE. CDR3 length equals 16 residues. Written as DNA, the CDR3 is TGTGCCAGCAGCCGTAGCGGGACAGGGTGGCGAGAGACCCAGTACTTC. As protein: CASSRSGTGWRETQYF.

The chain couples TRBV29-1 to TRBJ2-1; TRBD2 matches 9 bases. The CDR3 runs 19 residues. V gave up 0 bases and J gave up 2 bases; unmatched junction bases: 14. CDR1 is SQVTM and CDR2 is ANQGSEA in the germline V gene. The CDR3 here is CSVEEGWVLAGKAYNEQFF. The CDR3 DNA reads as TGCAGCGTTGAAGAAGGGTGGGTCCTAGCGGGGAAAGCCTACAATGAGCAGTTCTTC.

This clone was found once. The chain joins TRBV15 to TRBJ2-7; 11 positions match TRBD2. CDR1 and CDR2 from the germline V gene are LNHNV and YYDKDF (reference sequence). V lost 0 bases to trimming and J lost 4 bases; unmatched junction nucleotides: 14. This CDR3 has 19 residues. DNA for the CDR3: TGTGCCACCAGCAGAGATCTCTTAAGTTCACTAGCGGGAGAGTACGAGCAGTACTTC. Translated: CATSRDLLSSLAGEYEQYF.

V usage is TRBV5-1 and J usage is TRBJ2-1; 12 bases fit TRBD2. The CDR3 runs to 16 residues. V lost 4 bases, J lost 7 bases, and 9 bases stayed unmatched. Germline CDR1 is SGHRS and CDR2 is YFSETQ. CDR3 sequence (DNA): TGCGCCAGCAGCGCCCCTAGCGGGGGGGCGATGAATGAGCAGTTCTTC. Amino acids: CASSAPSGGAMNEQFF.

Turning to this clone: Other DNA sequences from this sample encode an identical CDR3 as well. The V call is TRBV10-3, the J call TRBJ2-2; D remains unclear. The CDR3 runs 14 residues. V was trimmed by 3 bases and J by 1 base, leaving 6 bases between them. Germline V CDR1 and CDR2: ENHRY, SYGVKD. CDR3 in amino acids: CAISESGNTGELFF. The CDR3 DNA reads as TGTGCCATCAGTGAATCAGGGAACACCGGGGAGCTGTTTTTT.

This clone was found once. Other nucleotide sequences in the sample specify the same CDR3. V gene TRBV4-1 combines with J gene TRBJ2-7; D unclear. This CDR3 spans 13 amino acids. The V and J ends lost 1 base and 3 bases respectively, with 7 bases between them. Germline lookup yields CDR1 MGHRA and CDR2 YSYEKL. The CDR3 loop is CASSQVPDYEQYF. CDR3 nucleotide sequence: TGCGCCAGCAGCCAAGTACCGGACTACGAGCAGTACTTC.

Only one count was recorded for this clone. This chain joins TRBV10-3 and TRBJ1-5; 8 positions match TRBD1. Germline V CDR1 and CDR2: ENHRY, SYGVKD. The CDR3 contains 17 residues. The V and J ends lost 5 bases and 0 bases, in that order; junction bases with no gene match: 9. The CDR3 here is CAISSGQGLDSNQPQHF. The DNA of the CDR3 is TGTGCCATCAGTTCTGGACAGGGATTAGATAGCAATCAGCCCCAGCATTTT.

Concerning this clone itself: Other nucleotide sequences from this sample produce the same CDR3. The rearrangement links TRBV4-1 to TRBJ2-1, with a tentative D call TRBD1 (6 bases). V dropped 0 bases and J dropped 1 base, with 7 bases sitting between them. Per germline, CDR1 MGHRA and CDR2 YSYEKL. The CDR3 extends over 15 amino acids. CDR3 protein: CASSQDRGSYNEQFF. The CDR3 DNA is TGCGCCAGCAGCCAAGACAGGGGTTCCTACAATGAGCAGTTCTTC.

DNA of the CDR3: TGCGCCAGCAGCCAAGGGACAGGGGGCAAATCCTACAATGAGCAGTTCTTC. It translates to CASSQGTGGKSYNEQFF. The chain links TRBV4-1 to TRBJ2-1; 11 bases are a match to TRBD1. The ends lost 1 base at V and 1 base at J; junction bases unmatched: 3. Germline V gene sequence: CDR1 MGHRA, CDR2 YSYEKL. CDR3 length: 17 residues.

This clone was seen a few times. Other DNA sequences from this sample encode an identical CDR3 as well. The chain recombines TRBV27 with TRBJ2-7, with D tentatively TRBD1 or TRBD2 (5 bases each). CDR3 length equals 13 residues. V was pared by 3 bases and J by 0 bases, with 6 bases between. Germline values: CDR1 MNHEY, CDR2 SMNVEV (reference sequence). In DNA form, the CDR3 reads TGTGCCAGCAGTTTCGGGACCTCCTACGAGCAGTACTTC. Its protein product is CASSFGTSYEQYF.

This chain connects TRBV5-8 to TRBJ2-1; D not resolved. The CDR3 has 13 amino acids. In germline, CDR1 is SGHTS, CDR2 YDEGEE. V lost 1 base to trimming and J lost 3 bases, with 5 bases between them. CDR3 bases: TGTGCCAGCAGCTTGTCGGTCTACAATGAGCAGTTCTTC. It is translated as CASSLSVYNEQFF.

The chain combines TRBV7-9 with TRBJ2-1, with D perhaps being TRBD1 or TRBD2 (5 bases each). The CDR3 has 13 amino acids. CDR1 is SEHNR, CDR2 FQNEAQ, per germline (reference sequence). V was clipped by 5 bases and J by 8 bases, with 13 bases between them. Here the CDR3 DNA reads TGTGCCAGCAGCCACGGGGCCTCGGATGAGCAGTTCTTC. Translation: CASSHGASDEQFF.

This chain uses TRBV2 with TRBJ1-1; unclear D gene. V gave up 1 base and J gave up 11 bases, with 11 bases separating them. The CDR3 totals 12 residues. The germline V gene has CDR1 SNHLY and CDR2 FYNNEI. The CDR3 spells CASSEVDTVAFF. The CDR3 DNA reads TGTGCCAGCAGTGAAGTCGACACAGTTGCTTTCTTT.